The clone carrying this T cell receptor beta chain was detected a few times. The antigen is undetermined. This sample is part of a study of CD8+ T cells in alopecia areata. Study observations and caveats: Scalp repertoires also include resident alphabeta T cells from normal skin.

The researchers isolated CD4+ and CD8+ T cells from PBMCs by sorting. The CDR3 loop spans 15 amino acids. The germline V and J ends were trimmed by 0 bases and 2 bases, with 8 bases remaining between them. Germline V gene lookup returns CDR1 SGHRS and CDR2 YFSETQ. Sequencing relied on a cDNA template that was reverse transcribed from extracted RNA. Repertoires were generated with immunoSEQ multiplex PCR, while TCRdb's copy carries only in-frame clones and drops some. The data contain approximately 150,000 clones, approximately 60% of them seen just once; the ten biggest clones take up about 38%. This clonotype was sampled from a human donor in good health. The chain carries TRBV5-1 and TRBJ2-2; D call uncertain. The sample comprised CD8+ T cells sorted from blood. CDR3 DNA sequence: TGCGCCAGCAGCTTGGTTCCAGATAACACCGGGGAGCTGTTTTTT. Encoded protein: CASSLVPDNTGELFF.